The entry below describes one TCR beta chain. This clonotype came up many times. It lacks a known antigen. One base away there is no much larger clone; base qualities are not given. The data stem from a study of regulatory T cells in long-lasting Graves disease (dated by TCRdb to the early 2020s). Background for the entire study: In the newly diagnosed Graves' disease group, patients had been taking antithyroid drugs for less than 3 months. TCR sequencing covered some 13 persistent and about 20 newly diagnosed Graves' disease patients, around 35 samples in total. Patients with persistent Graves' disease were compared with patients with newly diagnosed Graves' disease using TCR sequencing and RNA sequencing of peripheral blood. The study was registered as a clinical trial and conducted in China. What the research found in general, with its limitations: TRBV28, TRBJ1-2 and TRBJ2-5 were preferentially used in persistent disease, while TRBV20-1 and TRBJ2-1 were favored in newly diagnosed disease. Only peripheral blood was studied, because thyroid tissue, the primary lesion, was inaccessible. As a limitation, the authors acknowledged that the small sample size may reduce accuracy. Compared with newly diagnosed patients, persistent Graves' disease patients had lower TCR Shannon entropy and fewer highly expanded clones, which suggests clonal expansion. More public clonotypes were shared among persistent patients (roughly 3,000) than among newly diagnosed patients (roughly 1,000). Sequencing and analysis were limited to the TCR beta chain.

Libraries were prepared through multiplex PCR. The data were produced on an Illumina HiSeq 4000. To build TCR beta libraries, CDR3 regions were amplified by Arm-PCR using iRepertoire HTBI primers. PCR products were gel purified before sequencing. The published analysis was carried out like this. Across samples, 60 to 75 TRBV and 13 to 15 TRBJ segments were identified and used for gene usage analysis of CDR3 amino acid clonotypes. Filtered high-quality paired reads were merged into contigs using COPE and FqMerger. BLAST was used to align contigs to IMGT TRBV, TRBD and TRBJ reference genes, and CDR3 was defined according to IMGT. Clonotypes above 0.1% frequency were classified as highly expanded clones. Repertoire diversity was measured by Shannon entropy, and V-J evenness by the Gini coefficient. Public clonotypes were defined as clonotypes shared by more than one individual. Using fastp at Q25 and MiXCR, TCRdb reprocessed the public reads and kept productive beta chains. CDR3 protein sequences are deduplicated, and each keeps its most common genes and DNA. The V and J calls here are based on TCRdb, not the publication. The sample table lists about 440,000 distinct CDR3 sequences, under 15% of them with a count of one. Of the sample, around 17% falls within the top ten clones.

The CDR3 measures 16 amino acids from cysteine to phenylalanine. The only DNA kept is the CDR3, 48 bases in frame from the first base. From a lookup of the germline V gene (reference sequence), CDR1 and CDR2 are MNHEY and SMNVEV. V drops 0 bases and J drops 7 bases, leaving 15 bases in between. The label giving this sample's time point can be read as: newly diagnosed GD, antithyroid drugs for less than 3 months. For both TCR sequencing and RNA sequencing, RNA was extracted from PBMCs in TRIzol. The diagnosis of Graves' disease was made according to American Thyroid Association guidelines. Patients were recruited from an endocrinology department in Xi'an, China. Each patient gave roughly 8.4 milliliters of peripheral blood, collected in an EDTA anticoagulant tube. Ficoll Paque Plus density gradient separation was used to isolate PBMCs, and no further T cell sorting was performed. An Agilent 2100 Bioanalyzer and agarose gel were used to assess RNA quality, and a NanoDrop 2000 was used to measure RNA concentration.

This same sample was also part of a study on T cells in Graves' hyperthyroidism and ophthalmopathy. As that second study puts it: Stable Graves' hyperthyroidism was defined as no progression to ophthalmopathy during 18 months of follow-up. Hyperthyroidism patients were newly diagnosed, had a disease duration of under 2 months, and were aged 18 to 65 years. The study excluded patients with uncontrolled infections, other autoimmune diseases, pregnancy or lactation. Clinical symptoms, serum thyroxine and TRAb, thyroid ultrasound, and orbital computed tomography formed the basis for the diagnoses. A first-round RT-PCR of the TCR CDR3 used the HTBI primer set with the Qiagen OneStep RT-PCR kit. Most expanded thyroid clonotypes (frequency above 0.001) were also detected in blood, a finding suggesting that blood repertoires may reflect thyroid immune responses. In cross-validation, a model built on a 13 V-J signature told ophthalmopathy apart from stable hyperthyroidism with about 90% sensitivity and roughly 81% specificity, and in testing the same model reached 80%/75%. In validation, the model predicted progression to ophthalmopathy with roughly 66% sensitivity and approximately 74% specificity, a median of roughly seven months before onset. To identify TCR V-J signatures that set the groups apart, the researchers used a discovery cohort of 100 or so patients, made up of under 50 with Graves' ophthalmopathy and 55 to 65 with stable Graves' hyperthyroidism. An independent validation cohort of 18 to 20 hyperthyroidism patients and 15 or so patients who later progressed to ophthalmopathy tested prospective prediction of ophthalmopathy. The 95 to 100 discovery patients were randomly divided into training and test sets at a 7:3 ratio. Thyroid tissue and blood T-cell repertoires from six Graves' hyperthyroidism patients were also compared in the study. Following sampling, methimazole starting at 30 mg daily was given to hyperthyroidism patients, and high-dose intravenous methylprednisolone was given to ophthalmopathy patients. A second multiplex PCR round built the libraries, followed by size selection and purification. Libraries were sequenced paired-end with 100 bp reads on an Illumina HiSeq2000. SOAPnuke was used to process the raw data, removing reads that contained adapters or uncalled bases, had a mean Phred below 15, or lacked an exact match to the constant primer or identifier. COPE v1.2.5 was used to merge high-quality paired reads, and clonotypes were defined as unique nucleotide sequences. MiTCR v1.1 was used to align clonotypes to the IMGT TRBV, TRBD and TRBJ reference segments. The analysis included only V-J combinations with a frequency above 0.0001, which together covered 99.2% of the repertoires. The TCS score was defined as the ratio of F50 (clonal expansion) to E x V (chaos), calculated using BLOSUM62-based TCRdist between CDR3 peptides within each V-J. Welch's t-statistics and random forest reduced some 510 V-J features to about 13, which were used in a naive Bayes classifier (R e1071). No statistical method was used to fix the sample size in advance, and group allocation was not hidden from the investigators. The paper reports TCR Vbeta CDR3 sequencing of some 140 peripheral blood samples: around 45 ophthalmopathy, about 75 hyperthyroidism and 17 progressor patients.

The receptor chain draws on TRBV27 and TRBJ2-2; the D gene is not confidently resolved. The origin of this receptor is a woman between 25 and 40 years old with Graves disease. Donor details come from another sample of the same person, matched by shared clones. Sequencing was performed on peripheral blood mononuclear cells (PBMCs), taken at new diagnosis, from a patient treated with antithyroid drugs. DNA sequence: TGTGCCAGCAGTTTATCGCTCCGCGTTATGGGCGGGGAGCTGTTTTTT. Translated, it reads CASSLSLRVMGGELFF.